What follows is one TCR beta chain and its context. Its cognate antigen is unknown. In germline, CDR1 is SQVTM, CDR2 ANQGSEA. The CDR3 sequence is 15 residues long. V shed 4 bases and J 2 bases; nucleotides not matched to a gene: 7. TCRdb ran MiXCR on the RT-PCR reads and lists one entry per CDR3 protein. The sample records some 850,000 distinct CDR3 sequences, around 20% being singletons. This record comes from a study of response to subunit inactivated influenza vaccine. Study-wide findings and caveats: That few new T cells are recruited by each seasonal influenza vaccination was the authors' suggestion.

The clonotype originates from a man aged 50 to 60 who received an inactivated influenza vaccine. The sample here was PBMCs from blood, taken 4 to 6 days after vaccination. V gene TRBV29-1 combines with J gene TRBJ2-7; 11 nucleotides match TRBD2. This chain's CDR3 is CSVGGTSGRTYEQYF. For the CDR3, the DNA is TGCAGCGTTGGTGGGACTAGCGGACGAACCTACGAGCAGTACTTC.